This paragraph covers one T cell receptor beta chain sequence. The antigen remains undetermined. Time point of the sample: cycle 4 day 1 (C4D1), after 6 weeks of nivolumab. After autologous stem cell transplantation all patients relapsed, and prior brentuximab vedotin exposure differed between cohorts. The V end was cut by 0 bases, the J end by 7 bases, with 6 bases between. CDR1 is MGHRA, CDR2 YSYEKL, per germline. The CDR3 is 12 residues long. Sequencing used immunoSEQ multiplex PCR; TCRdb keeps in-frame clones, though not all of them. The profile covers tens of thousands of clones, with around 87% appearing a single time and roughly 21% taken by the ten largest. The record originates from a study of PD-1 blockade in classical Hodgkin lymphoma. Points from the study as a whole: As was reported, newly diagnosed patients showed lower baseline TCR diversity than healthy donors did. Later analyses included only patients treated at least 1 year post-ASCT. The study found complete responders had baseline diversity similar to newly diagnosed patients. TCR diversity in CD4+, not CD8+, cells rose significantly by C4D1.

Sequencing was performed on peripheral blood mononuclear cells (PBMCs), taken before the fourth cycle of nivolumab. This TCR was sampled from a human donor with classical Hodgkin lymphoma. The rearrangement joins TRBV4-1 to TRBJ1-2; the D is unclear. Written as DNA, the CDR3 is TGCGCCAGCAGCCAAGATCTTGGTGGCTACACCTTC. It is translated as CASSQDLGGYTF.